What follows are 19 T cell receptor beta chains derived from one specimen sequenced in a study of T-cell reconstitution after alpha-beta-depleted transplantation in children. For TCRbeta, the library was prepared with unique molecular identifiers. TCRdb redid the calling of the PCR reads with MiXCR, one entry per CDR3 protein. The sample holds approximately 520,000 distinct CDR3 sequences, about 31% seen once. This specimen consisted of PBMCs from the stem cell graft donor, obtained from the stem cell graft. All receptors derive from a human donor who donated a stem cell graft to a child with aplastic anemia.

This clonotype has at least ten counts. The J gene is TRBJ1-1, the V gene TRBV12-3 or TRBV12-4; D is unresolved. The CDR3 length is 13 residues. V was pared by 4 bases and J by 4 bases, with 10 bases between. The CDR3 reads CASSSLRSTEAFF. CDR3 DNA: TGTGCCAGCAGTTCGCTGAGGAGCACTGAAGCTTTCTTT.

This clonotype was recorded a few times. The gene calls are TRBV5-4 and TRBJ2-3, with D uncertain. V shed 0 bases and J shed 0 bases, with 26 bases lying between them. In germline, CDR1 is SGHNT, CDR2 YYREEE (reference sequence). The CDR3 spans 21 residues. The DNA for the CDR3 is TGTGCCAGCAGCTTGGACCTCCGCACTCCTAGATCGAGCGCAAGCACAGATACGCAGTATTTT. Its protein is CASSLDLRTPRSSASTDTQYF.

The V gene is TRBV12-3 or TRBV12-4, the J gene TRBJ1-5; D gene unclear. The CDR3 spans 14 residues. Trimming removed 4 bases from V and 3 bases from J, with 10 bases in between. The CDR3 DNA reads TGTGCCAGCAGTTCCAACACGAACAATCAGCCCCAGCATTTT. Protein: CASSSNTNNQPQHF.

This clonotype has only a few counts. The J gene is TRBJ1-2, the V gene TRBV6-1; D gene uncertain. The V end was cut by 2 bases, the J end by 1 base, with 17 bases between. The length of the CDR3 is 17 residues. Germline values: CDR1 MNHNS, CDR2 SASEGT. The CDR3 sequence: CASSEMGGSGLNYGYTF. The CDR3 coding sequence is TGTGCCAGCAGTGAAATGGGAGGGTCTGGACTTAACTATGGCTACACCTTC.

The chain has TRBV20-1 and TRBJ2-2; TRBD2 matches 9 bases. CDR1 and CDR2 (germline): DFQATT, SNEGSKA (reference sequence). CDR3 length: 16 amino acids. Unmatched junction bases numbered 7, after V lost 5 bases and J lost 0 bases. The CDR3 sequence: CSARSASGANTGELFF. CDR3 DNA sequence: TGCAGTGCTCGGAGTGCTAGCGGGGCGAACACCGGGGAGCTGTTTTTT.

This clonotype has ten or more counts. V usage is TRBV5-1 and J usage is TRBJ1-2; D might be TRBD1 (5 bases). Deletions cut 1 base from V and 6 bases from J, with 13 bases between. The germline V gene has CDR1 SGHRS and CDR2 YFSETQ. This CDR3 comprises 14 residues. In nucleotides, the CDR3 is TGCGCCAGCAGCTTGAGTCAGGGACGGAATGGCTACACCTTC. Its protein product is CASSLSQGRNGYTF.

CDR3 loop: CASSPRSAAGQETQYF. The CDR3 DNA sequence: TGTGCCAGCTCACCACGCTCGGCCGCGGGCCAAGAGACCCAGTACTTC. The gene calls are TRBV18 and TRBJ2-5; tentative D call: TRBD2 (5 bases). The germline V gene encodes CDR1 KGHSH and CDR2 LQKENI. V dropped 1 base and J dropped 1 base, with 13 bases sitting between them. The CDR3 contains 16 residues.

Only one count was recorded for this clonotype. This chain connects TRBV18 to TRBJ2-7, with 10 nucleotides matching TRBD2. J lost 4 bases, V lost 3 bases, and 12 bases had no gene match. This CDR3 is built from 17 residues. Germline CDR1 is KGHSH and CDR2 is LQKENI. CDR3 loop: CASSPGRVLAGAYEQYF. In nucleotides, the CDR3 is TGTGCCAGCTCACCGGGTAGGGTTCTAGCGGGAGCGTACGAGCAGTACTTC. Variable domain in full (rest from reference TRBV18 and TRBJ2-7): NAGVMQNPRHLVRRRGQEARLRCSPMKGHSHVYWYRQLPEEGLKFMVYLQKENIIDESGMPKERFSAEFPKEGPSILRIQQVVRGDSAAYFCASSPGRVLAGAYEQYFGPGTRLTVT.

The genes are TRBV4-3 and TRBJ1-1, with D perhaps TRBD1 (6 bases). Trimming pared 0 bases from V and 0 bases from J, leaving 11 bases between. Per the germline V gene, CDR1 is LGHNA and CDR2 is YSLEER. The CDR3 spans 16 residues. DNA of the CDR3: TGCGCCAGCAGCCAAGAACCAGGGGCCCTGAACACTGAAGCTTTCTTT. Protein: CASSQEPGALNTEAFF.

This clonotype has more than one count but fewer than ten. CDR3 in DNA: TGTGCCAGCAGTTTAGCGGGACAGGGGATTACTAATGAAAAACTGTTTTTT. It is translated as CASSLAGQGITNEKLFF. This chain joins TRBV12-3 or TRBV12-4 and TRBJ1-4; 10 positions match TRBD1. V trimming: 0 bases; J trimming: 2 bases; junction bases outside the gene matches: 3. The CDR3 covers 17 residues.

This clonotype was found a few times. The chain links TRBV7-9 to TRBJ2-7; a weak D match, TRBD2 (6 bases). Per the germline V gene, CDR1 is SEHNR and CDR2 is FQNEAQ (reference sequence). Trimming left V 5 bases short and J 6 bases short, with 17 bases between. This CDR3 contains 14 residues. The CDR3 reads CASSPLGGTGEQYV. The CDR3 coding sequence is TGTGCCAGCAGCCCGCTCGGAGGGACGGGCGAGCAGTACGTC.

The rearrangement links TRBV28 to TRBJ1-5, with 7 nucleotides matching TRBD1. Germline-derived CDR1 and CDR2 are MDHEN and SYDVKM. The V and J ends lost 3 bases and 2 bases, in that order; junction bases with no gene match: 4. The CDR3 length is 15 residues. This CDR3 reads CASSLRDSGNQPQHF. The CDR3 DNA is TGTGCCAGCAGTTTGAGGGACAGCGGCAATCAGCCCCAGCATTTT.

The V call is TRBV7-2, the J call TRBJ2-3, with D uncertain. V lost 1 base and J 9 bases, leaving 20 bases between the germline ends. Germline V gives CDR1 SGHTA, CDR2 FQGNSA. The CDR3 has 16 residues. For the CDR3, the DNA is TGTGCCAGCAGCTTAGGCCCAAGCCCTACTAAGAGCACGCAGTATTTT. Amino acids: CASSLGPSPTKSTQYF.

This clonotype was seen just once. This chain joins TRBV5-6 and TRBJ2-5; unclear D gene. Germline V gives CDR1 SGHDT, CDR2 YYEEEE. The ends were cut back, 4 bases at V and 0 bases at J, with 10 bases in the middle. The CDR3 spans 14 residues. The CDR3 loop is CASSPRVYQETQYF. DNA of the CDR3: TGTGCCAGCAGCCCTCGGGTGTACCAAGAGACCCAGTACTTC.

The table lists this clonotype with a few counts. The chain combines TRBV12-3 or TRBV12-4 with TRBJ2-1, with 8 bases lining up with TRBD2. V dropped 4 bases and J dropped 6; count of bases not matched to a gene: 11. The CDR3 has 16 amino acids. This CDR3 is CASSSSLSGKGNEQFF. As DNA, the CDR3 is TGTGCCAGCAGTTCATCGCTTAGCGGGAAGGGCAATGAGCAGTTCTTC.

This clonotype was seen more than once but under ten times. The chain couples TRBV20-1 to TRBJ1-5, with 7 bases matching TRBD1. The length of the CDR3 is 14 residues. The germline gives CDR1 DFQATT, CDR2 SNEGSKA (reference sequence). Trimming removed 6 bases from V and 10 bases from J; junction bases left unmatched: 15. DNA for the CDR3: TGCAGTGCCGCCGAAGGACAGGCGGGAGGCCCCCAGCATTTT. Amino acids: CSAAEGQAGGPQHF.

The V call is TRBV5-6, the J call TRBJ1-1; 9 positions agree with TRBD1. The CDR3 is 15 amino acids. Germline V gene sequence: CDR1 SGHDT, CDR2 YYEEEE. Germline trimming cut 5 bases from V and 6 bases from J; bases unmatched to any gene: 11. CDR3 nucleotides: TGTGCCAGCAGTCCGGGGGGGACAGGGTCTCCTGAAGCTTTCTTT. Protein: CASSPGGTGSPEAFF. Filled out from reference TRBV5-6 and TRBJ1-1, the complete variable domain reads DAGVTQSPTHLIKTRGQQVTLRCSPKSGHDTVSWYQQALGQGPQFIFQYYEEEERQRGNFPDRFSGHQFPNYSSELNVNALLLGDSALYLCASSPGGTGSPEAFFGQGTRLTVV.

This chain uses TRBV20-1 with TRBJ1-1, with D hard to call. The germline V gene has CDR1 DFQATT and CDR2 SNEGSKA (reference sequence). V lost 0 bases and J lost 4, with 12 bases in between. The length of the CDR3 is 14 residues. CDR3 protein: CSARDFGSLTEAFF. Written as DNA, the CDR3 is TGCAGTGCTAGAGATTTTGGGTCGCTCACTGAAGCTTTCTTT.

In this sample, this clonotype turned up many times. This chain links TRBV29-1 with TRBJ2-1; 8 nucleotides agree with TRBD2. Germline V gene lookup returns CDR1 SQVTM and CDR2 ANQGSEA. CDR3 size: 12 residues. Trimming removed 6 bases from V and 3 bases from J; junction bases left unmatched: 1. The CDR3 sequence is CSVGTSYNEQFF. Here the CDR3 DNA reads TGCAGCGTCGGGACTAGCTACAATGAGCAGTTCTTC.